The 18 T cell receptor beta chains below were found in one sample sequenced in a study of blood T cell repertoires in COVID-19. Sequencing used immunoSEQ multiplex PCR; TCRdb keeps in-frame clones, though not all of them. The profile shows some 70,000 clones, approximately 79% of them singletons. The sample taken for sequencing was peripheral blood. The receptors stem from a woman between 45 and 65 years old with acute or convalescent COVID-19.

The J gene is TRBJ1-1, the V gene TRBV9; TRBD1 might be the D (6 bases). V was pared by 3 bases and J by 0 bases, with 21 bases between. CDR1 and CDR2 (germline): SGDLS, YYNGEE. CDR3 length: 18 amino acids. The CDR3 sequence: CASSDATGTLGVNTEAFF. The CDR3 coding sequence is TGTGCCAGCAGCGACGCAACGGGGACACTTGGGGTGAACACTGAAGCTTTCTTT.

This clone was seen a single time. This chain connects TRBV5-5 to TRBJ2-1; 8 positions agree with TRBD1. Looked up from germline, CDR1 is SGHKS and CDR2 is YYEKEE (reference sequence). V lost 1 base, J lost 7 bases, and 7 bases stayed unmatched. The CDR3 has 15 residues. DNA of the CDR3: TGTGCCAGCAGCTTGCAGGACAGGGCGTTGAATGAGCAGTTCTTC. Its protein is CASSLQDRALNEQFF.

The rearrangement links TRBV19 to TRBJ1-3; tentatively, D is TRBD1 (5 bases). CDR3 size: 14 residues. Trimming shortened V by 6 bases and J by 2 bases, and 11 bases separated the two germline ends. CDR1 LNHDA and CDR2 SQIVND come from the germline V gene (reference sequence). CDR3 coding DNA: TGTGCCAGTAGGATGGCGGGGGCTGGAAACACCATATATTTT. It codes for CASRMAGAGNTIYF.

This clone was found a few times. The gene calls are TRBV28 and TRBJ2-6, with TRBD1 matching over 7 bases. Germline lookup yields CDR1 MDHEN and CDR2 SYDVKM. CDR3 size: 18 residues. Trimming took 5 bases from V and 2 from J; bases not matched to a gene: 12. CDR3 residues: CASSGTGAILAGANVLTF. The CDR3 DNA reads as TGTGCCAGCAGTGGCACAGGGGCCATTCTCGCTGGGGCCAACGTCCTGACTTTC.

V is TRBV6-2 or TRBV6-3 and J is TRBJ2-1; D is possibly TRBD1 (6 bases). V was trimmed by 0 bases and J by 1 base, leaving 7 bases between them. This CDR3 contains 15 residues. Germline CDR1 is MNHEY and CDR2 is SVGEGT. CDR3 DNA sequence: TGTGCCAGCAGTTACTCACAGGGTTCCTACAATGAGCAGTTCTTC. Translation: CASSYSQGSYNEQFF.

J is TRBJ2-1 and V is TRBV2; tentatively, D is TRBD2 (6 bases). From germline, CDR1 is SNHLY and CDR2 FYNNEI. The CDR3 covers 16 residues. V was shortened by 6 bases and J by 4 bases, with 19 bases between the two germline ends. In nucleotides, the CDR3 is TGTGCCAGCAGCGCCTCTCCTAGCGATAATTACAATGAGCAGTTCTTC. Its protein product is CASSASPSDNYNEQFF.

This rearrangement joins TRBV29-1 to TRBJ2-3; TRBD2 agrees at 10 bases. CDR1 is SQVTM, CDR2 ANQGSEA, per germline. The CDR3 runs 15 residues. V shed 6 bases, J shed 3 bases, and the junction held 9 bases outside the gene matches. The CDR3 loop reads CSVAGLAGVTDTQYF. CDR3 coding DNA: TGCAGCGTCGCCGGGCTAGCGGGAGTAACAGATACGCAGTATTTT.

CDR3 bases: TGTGCCAGCAGTTACGGACAGACGAACACTGAAGCTTTCTTT. This codes for CASSYGQTNTEAFF. The chain has TRBV6-5 and TRBJ1-1; D is perhaps TRBD1 (6 bases). Trimming left V 2 bases short and J 1 base short, with 8 bases between. This CDR3 is 14 amino acids long. Germline V gene data show CDR1 as MNHEY and CDR2 as SVGAGI.

CDR3 sequence reads: CASSSGTGENSPLHF. CDR3 DNA: TGCGCCAGCAGCTCGGGGACAGGGGAAAATTCACCCCTCCACTTT. The rearrangement joins TRBV5-1 to TRBJ1-6; 10 bases match TRBD1. The CDR3 is made up of 15 amino acids. V was pared by 3 bases and J by 7 bases, with 4 bases of the junction left unmatched. Germline CDR1 reads SGHRS; CDR2 reads YFSETQ.

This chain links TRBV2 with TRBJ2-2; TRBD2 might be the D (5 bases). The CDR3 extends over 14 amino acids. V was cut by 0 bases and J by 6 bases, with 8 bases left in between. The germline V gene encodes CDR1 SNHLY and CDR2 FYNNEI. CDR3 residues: CASSEARAAGELFF. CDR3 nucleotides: TGTGCCAGCAGTGAAGCGCGAGCGGCCGGGGAGCTGTTTTTT.

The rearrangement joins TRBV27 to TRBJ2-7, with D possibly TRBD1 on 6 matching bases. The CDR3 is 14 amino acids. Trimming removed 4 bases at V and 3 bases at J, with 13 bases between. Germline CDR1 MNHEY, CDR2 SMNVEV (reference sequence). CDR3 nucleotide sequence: TGTGCCAGCAGTTCGCGGAACAGGGACTACGAGCAGTACTTC. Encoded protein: CASSSRNRDYEQYF.

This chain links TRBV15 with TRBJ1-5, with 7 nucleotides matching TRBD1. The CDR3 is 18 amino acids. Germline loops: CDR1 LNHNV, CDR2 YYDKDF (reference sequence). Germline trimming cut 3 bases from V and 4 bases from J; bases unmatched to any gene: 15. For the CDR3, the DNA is TGTGCCACCAGCAGGGAACCACCGACAGGGTTCGGAAATCAGCCCCAGCATTTT. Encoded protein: CATSREPPTGFGNQPQHF.

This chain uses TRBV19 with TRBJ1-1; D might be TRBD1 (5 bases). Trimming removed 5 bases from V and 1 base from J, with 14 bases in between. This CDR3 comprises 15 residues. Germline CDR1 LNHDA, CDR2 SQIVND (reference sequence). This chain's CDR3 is CASSETALGNTEAFF. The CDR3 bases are TGTGCCAGTAGTGAGACAGCTTTGGGGAACACTGAAGCTTTCTTT.

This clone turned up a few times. The CDR3: CASSLKSAADTGELFF. The CDR3 DNA is TGTGCCAGCAGCTTGAAGAGTGCAGCGGACACCGGGGAGCTGTTTTTT. The chain recombines TRBV5-4 with TRBJ2-2; D may be TRBD2 (5 bases). The CDR3 has 16 amino acids. CDR1 and CDR2 (germline): SGHNT, YYREEE (reference sequence). Trimming removed 1 base from V and 3 bases from J, with 13 bases in between.

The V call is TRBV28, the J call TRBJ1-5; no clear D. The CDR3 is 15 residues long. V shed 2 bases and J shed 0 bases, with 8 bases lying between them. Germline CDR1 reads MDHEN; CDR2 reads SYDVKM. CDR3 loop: CASSLPGSSNQPQHF. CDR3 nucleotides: TGTGCCAGCAGTTTACCAGGTAGTAGCAATCAGCCCCAGCATTTT. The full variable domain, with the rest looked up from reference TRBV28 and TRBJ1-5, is DVKVTQSSRYLVKRTGEKVFLECVQDMDHENMFWYRQDPGLGLRLIYFSYDVKMKEKGDIPEGYSVSREKKERFSLILESASTNQTSMYLCASSLPGSSNQPQHFGDGTRLSIL.

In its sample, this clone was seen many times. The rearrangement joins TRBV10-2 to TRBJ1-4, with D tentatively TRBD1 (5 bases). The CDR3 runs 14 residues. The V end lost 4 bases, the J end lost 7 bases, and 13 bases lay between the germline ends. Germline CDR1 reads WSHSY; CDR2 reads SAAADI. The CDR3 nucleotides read TGCGCCAGCAGTGCAGGGAGGTCAAGTGAAAAACTGTTTTTT. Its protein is CASSAGRSSEKLFF.

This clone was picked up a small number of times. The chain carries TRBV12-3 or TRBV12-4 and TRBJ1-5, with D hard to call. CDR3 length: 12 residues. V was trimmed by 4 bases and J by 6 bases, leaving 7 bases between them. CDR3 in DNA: TGTGCCAGCAGTTCTCTTAGTCAGCCCCAGCATTTT. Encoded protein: CASSSLSQPQHF.

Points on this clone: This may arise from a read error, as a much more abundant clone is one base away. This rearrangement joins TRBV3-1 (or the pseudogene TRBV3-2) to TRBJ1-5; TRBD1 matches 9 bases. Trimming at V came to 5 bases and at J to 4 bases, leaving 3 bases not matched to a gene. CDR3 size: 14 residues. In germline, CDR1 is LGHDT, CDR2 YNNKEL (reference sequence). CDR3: CASSAGTGNQPQHF. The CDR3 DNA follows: TGTGCCAGCAGCGCCGGGACAGGGAATCAGCCCCAGCATTTT.